Below, 31 T cell receptor beta chains from the same sample are listed, as sequenced in a study of T cells after yellow fever vaccination. TCRdb re-called the 5' RACE reads through MiXCR, storing one row per CDR3 protein. The table records 400,000 or so distinct CDR3 sequences, 9.5% to 13% of them present only once. Source: PBMCs, taken on the day of the first yellow fever vaccination. All receptors come from a man between 18 and 29 years old who received the YFV17D yellow fever vaccine.

This clonotype was counted many times. The chain uses TRBV12-3 or TRBV12-4 and TRBJ2-7; D ambiguous. Trimming stripped 3 bases from V and 7 bases from J, with 13 bases between. The CDR3 extends over 13 amino acids. CDR3 nucleotides: TGTGCCAGCAGTTTCAGCCCACTTGAGGAGCAGTACTTC. It specifies CASSFSPLEEQYF.

This clonotype was counted ten times or more. This chain links TRBV5-1 with TRBJ1-2; unclear D gene. Per germline, CDR1 SGHRS and CDR2 YFSETQ. Trimming left V 4 bases short and J 13 bases short, with 8 bases between. This CDR3 is built from 9 residues. CDR3 residues: CASSMISTF. The CDR3 DNA is TGCGCCAGCAGCATGATCAGCACCTTC.

This clonotype was seen repeatedly, ten times or more. This chain uses TRBV3-1 with TRBJ2-2; D call uncertain. Germline V gene data show CDR1 as LGHDT and CDR2 as YNNKEL (reference sequence). The CDR3 length is 13 residues. V was cut by 4 bases and J by 3 bases, with 6 bases left in between. The CDR3 region has the DNA TGTGCCAGCAGCCTTACTGACACCGGGGAGCTGTTTTTT. Protein sequence: CASSLTDTGELFF.

V and J are TRBV20-1 and TRBJ2-2, with 7 bases fitting TRBD1. J was trimmed by 6 bases and V by 4 bases; bases with no gene match: 5. The length of the CDR3 is 13 residues. Germline lookup yields CDR1 DFQATT and CDR2 SNEGSKA (reference sequence). This CDR3 reads CSATDRAAGELFF. The CDR3 region has the DNA TGCAGTGCTACCGACAGGGCGGCCGGGGAGCTGTTTTTT.

This clonotype was counted a few times. The CDR3 DNA is TGCGCCAGCAGCTTGCGGGGCCTCTGGGAGCAGTACTTC. Translated, it gives CASSLRGLWEQYF. This chain connects TRBV5-1 to TRBJ2-7, with D tentatively TRBD1 or TRBD2 (5 bases each). The germline gives CDR1 SGHRS, CDR2 YFSETQ. Trimming took off 1 base at V and 7 bases at J, with 12 bases between the two ends. The CDR3 covers 13 residues.

This clonotype showed up just a few times. This chain joins TRBV5-6 and TRBJ2-5; D possibly matches TRBD1 or TRBD2 (5 bases each). The germline V gene has CDR1 SGHDT and CDR2 YYEEEE. The CDR3 spans 14 residues. V shed 2 bases and J shed 2 bases, with 10 bases lying between them. CDR3: CASSFGAKQETQYF. The CDR3 region has the DNA TGTGCCAGCAGCTTCGGGGCAAAGCAAGAGACCCAGTACTTC.

This sequence joins TRBV9 and TRBJ1-2; D remains unclear. CDR3 length: 15 amino acids. The V gene lost 4 bases and the J gene lost 3 bases, with 16 bases spanning the gap. The germline gives CDR1 SGDLS, CDR2 YYNGEE. CDR3 in amino acids: CASSPSLPFDYGYTF. CDR3 nucleotides: TGTGCCAGCAGCCCATCTTTACCTTTCGACTATGGCTACACCTTC.

This clonotype has just a few counts. The genes are TRBV20-1 and TRBJ1-5; D ambiguous. CDR1 is DFQATT and CDR2 is SNEGSKA in the germline V gene (reference sequence). The CDR3 sequence is 13 residues long. The V and J ends lost 3 bases and 4 bases respectively, with 10 bases between them. In nucleotides, the CDR3 is TGCAGTGCTAGTATCGGCTCTAATCAGCCCCAGCATTTT. Translated: CSASIGSNQPQHF.

Ten or more counts support this clonotype. This chain uses TRBV20-1 with TRBJ2-3; 14 positions match TRBD2. Germline loops: CDR1 DFQATT, CDR2 SNEGSKA (reference sequence). The CDR3 length is 16 residues. The trim removed 5 bases at V and 3 bases at J, leaving 7 bases unmatched. The CDR3 is CSADLGLAGGTDTQYF. In DNA, the CDR3 is TGCAGTGCTGATTTAGGACTAGCGGGAGGAACAGATACGCAGTATTTT.

This clonotype has just a few counts. The rearrangement uses TRBV25-1 and TRBJ1-6, with D possibly matching TRBD1 (5 bases). The CDR3 is made up of 14 amino acids. CDR1 and CDR2 from the germline V gene are MGHDK and SYGVNS. Trimming took off 7 bases at V and 8 bases at J, with 15 bases between the two ends. The CDR3 DNA reads as TGTGCCAGCACATCCGGGACGTCGGATTCACCCCTCCACTTT. Translated: CASTSGTSDSPLHF.

V gene TRBV4-3 combines with J gene TRBJ2-2; 9 nucleotides match TRBD1. The CDR3 is 17 residues long. Germline V gene data show CDR1 as LGHNA and CDR2 as YSLEER. After removal of 1 base from V and 0 bases from J, the junction contained 3 bases not matched to a gene. The CDR3 coding sequence is TGCGCCAGCAGCCAAGGGGACAGGGCCCCGAACACCGGGGAGCTGTTTTTT. Its translation is CASSQGDRAPNTGELFF.

Many counts were recorded for this clonotype. The chain couples TRBV12-3 or TRBV12-4 to TRBJ2-1; D gene ambiguous. V was trimmed by 11 bases and J by 3 bases, leaving 8 bases between them. The CDR3 has 11 amino acids. The CDR3 sequence is CASCGYNEQFF. Written as DNA, the CDR3 is TGTGCCTCATGCGGCTACAATGAGCAGTTCTTC.

This clonotype was found a few times. V gene TRBV5-6 combines with J gene TRBJ1-2; tentative D call: TRBD1 (5 bases). The CDR3 consists of 14 residues. Germline loops: CDR1 SGHDT, CDR2 YYEEEE. V lost 5 bases to trimming and J lost 10 bases, with 21 bases between them. CDR3 sequence reads: CASSPLAVGGVYTF. CDR3 DNA sequence: TGTGCCAGCAGTCCCTTAGCGGTTGGAGGGGTCTACACCTTC.

This clonotype has at least ten counts. CDR3 amino acids: CASSYQSGSRGKTQYF. CDR3 bases: TGCGCCAGCAGCTACCAATCCGGGTCGAGGGGGAAGACCCAGTACTTC. The rearrangement joins TRBV5-1 to TRBJ2-5, with D maybe TRBD1 (6 bases). Germline-derived CDR1 and CDR2 are SGHRS and YFSETQ. The V end lost 3 bases, the J end lost 6 bases, and 21 bases lay between the germline ends. CDR3 length: 16 residues.

The chain links TRBV20-1 to TRBJ1-3, with D tentatively TRBD1 (5 bases). Trimming removed 3 bases at V and 0 bases at J, with 9 bases between. In germline, CDR1 is DFQATT, CDR2 SNEGSKA (reference sequence). The CDR3 sequence is 14 residues long. This chain's CDR3 is CSARRQSSGNTIYF. The CDR3 DNA reads TGCAGTGCTAGGAGACAGAGCTCTGGAAACACCATATATTTT.

This chain joins TRBV9 and TRBJ2-1; 8 bases are shared with TRBD1. V dropped 4 bases and J dropped 6; count of bases not matched to a gene: 6. The germline gives CDR1 SGDLS, CDR2 YYNGEE. The CDR3 sequence is 14 residues long. CDR3 amino acids: CASSPSDRANEQFF. CDR3 in DNA: TGTGCCAGCAGCCCCTCGGACAGGGCCAATGAGCAGTTCTTC.

The chain carries TRBV6-6 and TRBJ2-5; D unresolved. V was clipped by 5 bases and J by 7 bases, with 14 bases between them. The CDR3 extends over 13 amino acids. CDR1 and CDR2 from the germline V gene are MNHNY and SVGAGI (reference sequence). CDR3 sequence (DNA): TGTGCCAGCAGTCCTGGACCCTCGGGGACCCAGTACTTC. Amino acids: CASSPGPSGTQYF.

The rearrangement joins TRBV12-3 or TRBV12-4 to TRBJ1-4, with D possibly being TRBD1 (5 bases). The CDR3 has 13 residues. Trimming removed 8 bases at V and 8 bases at J, with 15 bases between. CDR3 sequence (DNA): TGTGCCAGCGGGACGCAACAAGGAGAAAAACTGTTTTTT. Translated: CASGTQQGEKLFF.

This clonotype appeared a few times. This chain joins TRBV4-1 and TRBJ2-4; D call uncertain. V was clipped by 1 base and J by 2 bases, with 24 bases between them. The CDR3 loop spans 20 amino acids. CDR1 and CDR2 (germline): MGHRA, YSYEKL. The CDR3 region is CASSQAPEGSRLWTKNIQYF. Here the CDR3 DNA reads TGCGCCAGCAGCCAAGCCCCGGAAGGGTCCCGTCTTTGGACCAAAAACATTCAGTACTTC.

The genes are TRBV4-3 and TRBJ1-4, with a tentative D call TRBD1 (5 bases). The germline V gene has CDR1 LGHNA and CDR2 YSLEER. This CDR3 comprises 16 residues. The V and J ends lost 0 bases and 5 bases respectively, with 13 bases between them. The CDR3 coding sequence is TGCGCCAGCAGCCAAGAGCAAGCGGGGCTAAATGAAAAACTGTTTTTT. Translated: CASSQEQAGLNEKLFF.

This clonotype came up many times. V is TRBV18 and J is TRBJ2-2, with no clear D. V shed 2 bases and J shed 2 bases, with 15 bases lying between them. The CDR3 runs 17 residues. CDR1 and CDR2 (germline): KGHSH, LQKENI. The CDR3 region has the DNA TGTGCCAGCTCACCAGGCCCCGGCTTTTCAAACACCGGGGAGCTGTTTTTT. Its translation is CASSPGPGFSNTGELFF.

The sample holds a few counts of this clonotype. The chain carries TRBV2 and TRBJ2-5; TRBD2 is a possible D gene (6 bases). With 7 bases removed from V and 3 bases from J, the gap between germline ends came to 12 bases. There are 13 residues in the CDR3. Germline V gene sequence: CDR1 SNHLY, CDR2 FYNNEI. This CDR3 is CASKASVEETQYF. DNA for the CDR3: TGTGCCAGCAAGGCTAGCGTTGAAGAGACCCAGTACTTC.

This clonotype has a count of ten or more. The chain carries TRBV20-1 and TRBJ1-2, with TRBD1 matching 12 bases. V lost 6 bases to trimming and J lost 7 bases; unmatched junction nucleotides: 6. This CDR3 comprises 13 residues. Germline assignment: CDR1 DFQATT and CDR2 SNEGSKA (reference sequence). Here the CDR3 reads CSAPGQGAFGYTF. CDR3 DNA: TGCAGTGCCCCGGGACAGGGGGCATTTGGCTACACCTTC.

This clonotype has a count of ten or more. The V gene is TRBV20-1, the J gene TRBJ2-5; 7 positions agree with TRBD2. This CDR3 contains 14 residues. Germline assignment: CDR1 DFQATT and CDR2 SNEGSKA (reference sequence). V shed 6 bases and J 3 bases; nucleotides not matched to a gene: 10. Written as DNA, the CDR3 is TGCAGTGCCTCCACCCCGGGACTAAAAGAGACCCAGTACTTC. This sequence encodes CSASTPGLKETQYF.

Comment on this clonotype: A much larger clone sits a single nucleotide away, making a read error possible. The CDR3 bases are TGCGCCAGCAGCCAAGATAAAATGGCAGCTCTTCCCTACGAGCAGTACTTC. Encoded protein: CASSQDKMAALPYEQYF. The chain links TRBV4-3 to TRBJ2-7, with D uncertain. The germline V gene has CDR1 LGHNA and CDR2 YSLEER. This CDR3 contains 17 residues. V was pared by 0 bases and J by 2 bases, with 17 bases between.

This clonotype was recorded at least ten times. The V and J genes are TRBV5-1 and TRBJ2-1, with TRBD2 identical over 7 bases. The CDR3 has 14 amino acids. Germline V gives CDR1 SGHRS, CDR2 YFSETQ. Losses at the gene ends were 0 bases for V and 9 bases for J; bases not matched to a gene: 6. Here the CDR3 reads CASSLDGLVGEQFF. CDR3 sequence (DNA): TGCGCCAGCAGCTTGGATGGACTAGTGGGTGAGCAGTTCTTC. Variable domain in full (rest from reference TRBV5-1 and TRBJ2-1): KAGVTQTPRYLIKTRGQQVTLSCSPISGHRSVSWYQQTPGQGLQFLFEYFSETQRNKGNFPGRFSGRQFSNSRSEMNVSTLELGDSALYLCASSLDGLVGEQFFGPGTRLTVL.

In this sample, this clonotype turned up a few times. The gene calls are TRBV7-8 and TRBJ2-7; the D is unclear. Looked up from germline, CDR1 is SGHVS and CDR2 is FQNEAQ. The V end lost 1 base, the J end lost 3 bases, and 7 bases lay between the germline ends. The CDR3 runs 13 residues. CDR3 residues: CASSLGVFYEQYV. The CDR3 DNA reads as TGTGCCAGCAGCTTAGGAGTTTTCTACGAGCAGTACGTC.

CDR3 in amino acids: CASITEPNTEAFF. CDR3 DNA: TGTGCCAGCATAACAGAACCGAACACTGAAGCTTTCTTT. The chain joins TRBV6-2 or TRBV6-3 to TRBJ1-1; D is undetermined. Trimming stripped 7 bases from V and 1 base from J, with 10 bases between. Germline V CDR1 and CDR2: MNHEY, SVGEGT. The CDR3 runs to 13 residues.

The table lists this clonotype with many counts. This chain links TRBV7-8 with TRBJ2-1, with TRBD2 identical over 13 bases. The trim removed 5 bases at V and 6 bases at J, leaving 4 bases unmatched. CDR3 length: 15 amino acids. CDR1 is SGHVS, CDR2 FQNEAQ, per germline. CDR3 in amino acids: CASSRLAGGLNEQFF. Written as DNA, the CDR3 is TGTGCCAGCAGCAGACTAGCGGGGGGACTCAATGAGCAGTTCTTC.

DNA of the CDR3: TGTGCCAGCAGTGAAGAGGGGGCCTATGGCTACACCTTC. Residues: CASSEEGAYGYTF. The chain employs TRBV2 and TRBJ1-2; 7 positions agree with TRBD1. Germline V gives CDR1 SNHLY, CDR2 FYNNEI. The CDR3 is made up of 13 amino acids. V lost 1 base, J lost 4 bases, and 0 bases stayed unmatched.

The chain carries TRBV4-1 and TRBJ2-7, with 13 positions matching TRBD2. Germline assignment: CDR1 MGHRA and CDR2 YSYEKL. Unmatched junction bases numbered 1, after V lost 3 bases and J lost 2 bases. The CDR3 is made up of 15 amino acids. In DNA, the CDR3 is TGCGCCAGCAGCCAGACTAGCGGGGGGCCCTACGAGCAGTACGTC. As protein: CASSQTSGGPYEQYV.